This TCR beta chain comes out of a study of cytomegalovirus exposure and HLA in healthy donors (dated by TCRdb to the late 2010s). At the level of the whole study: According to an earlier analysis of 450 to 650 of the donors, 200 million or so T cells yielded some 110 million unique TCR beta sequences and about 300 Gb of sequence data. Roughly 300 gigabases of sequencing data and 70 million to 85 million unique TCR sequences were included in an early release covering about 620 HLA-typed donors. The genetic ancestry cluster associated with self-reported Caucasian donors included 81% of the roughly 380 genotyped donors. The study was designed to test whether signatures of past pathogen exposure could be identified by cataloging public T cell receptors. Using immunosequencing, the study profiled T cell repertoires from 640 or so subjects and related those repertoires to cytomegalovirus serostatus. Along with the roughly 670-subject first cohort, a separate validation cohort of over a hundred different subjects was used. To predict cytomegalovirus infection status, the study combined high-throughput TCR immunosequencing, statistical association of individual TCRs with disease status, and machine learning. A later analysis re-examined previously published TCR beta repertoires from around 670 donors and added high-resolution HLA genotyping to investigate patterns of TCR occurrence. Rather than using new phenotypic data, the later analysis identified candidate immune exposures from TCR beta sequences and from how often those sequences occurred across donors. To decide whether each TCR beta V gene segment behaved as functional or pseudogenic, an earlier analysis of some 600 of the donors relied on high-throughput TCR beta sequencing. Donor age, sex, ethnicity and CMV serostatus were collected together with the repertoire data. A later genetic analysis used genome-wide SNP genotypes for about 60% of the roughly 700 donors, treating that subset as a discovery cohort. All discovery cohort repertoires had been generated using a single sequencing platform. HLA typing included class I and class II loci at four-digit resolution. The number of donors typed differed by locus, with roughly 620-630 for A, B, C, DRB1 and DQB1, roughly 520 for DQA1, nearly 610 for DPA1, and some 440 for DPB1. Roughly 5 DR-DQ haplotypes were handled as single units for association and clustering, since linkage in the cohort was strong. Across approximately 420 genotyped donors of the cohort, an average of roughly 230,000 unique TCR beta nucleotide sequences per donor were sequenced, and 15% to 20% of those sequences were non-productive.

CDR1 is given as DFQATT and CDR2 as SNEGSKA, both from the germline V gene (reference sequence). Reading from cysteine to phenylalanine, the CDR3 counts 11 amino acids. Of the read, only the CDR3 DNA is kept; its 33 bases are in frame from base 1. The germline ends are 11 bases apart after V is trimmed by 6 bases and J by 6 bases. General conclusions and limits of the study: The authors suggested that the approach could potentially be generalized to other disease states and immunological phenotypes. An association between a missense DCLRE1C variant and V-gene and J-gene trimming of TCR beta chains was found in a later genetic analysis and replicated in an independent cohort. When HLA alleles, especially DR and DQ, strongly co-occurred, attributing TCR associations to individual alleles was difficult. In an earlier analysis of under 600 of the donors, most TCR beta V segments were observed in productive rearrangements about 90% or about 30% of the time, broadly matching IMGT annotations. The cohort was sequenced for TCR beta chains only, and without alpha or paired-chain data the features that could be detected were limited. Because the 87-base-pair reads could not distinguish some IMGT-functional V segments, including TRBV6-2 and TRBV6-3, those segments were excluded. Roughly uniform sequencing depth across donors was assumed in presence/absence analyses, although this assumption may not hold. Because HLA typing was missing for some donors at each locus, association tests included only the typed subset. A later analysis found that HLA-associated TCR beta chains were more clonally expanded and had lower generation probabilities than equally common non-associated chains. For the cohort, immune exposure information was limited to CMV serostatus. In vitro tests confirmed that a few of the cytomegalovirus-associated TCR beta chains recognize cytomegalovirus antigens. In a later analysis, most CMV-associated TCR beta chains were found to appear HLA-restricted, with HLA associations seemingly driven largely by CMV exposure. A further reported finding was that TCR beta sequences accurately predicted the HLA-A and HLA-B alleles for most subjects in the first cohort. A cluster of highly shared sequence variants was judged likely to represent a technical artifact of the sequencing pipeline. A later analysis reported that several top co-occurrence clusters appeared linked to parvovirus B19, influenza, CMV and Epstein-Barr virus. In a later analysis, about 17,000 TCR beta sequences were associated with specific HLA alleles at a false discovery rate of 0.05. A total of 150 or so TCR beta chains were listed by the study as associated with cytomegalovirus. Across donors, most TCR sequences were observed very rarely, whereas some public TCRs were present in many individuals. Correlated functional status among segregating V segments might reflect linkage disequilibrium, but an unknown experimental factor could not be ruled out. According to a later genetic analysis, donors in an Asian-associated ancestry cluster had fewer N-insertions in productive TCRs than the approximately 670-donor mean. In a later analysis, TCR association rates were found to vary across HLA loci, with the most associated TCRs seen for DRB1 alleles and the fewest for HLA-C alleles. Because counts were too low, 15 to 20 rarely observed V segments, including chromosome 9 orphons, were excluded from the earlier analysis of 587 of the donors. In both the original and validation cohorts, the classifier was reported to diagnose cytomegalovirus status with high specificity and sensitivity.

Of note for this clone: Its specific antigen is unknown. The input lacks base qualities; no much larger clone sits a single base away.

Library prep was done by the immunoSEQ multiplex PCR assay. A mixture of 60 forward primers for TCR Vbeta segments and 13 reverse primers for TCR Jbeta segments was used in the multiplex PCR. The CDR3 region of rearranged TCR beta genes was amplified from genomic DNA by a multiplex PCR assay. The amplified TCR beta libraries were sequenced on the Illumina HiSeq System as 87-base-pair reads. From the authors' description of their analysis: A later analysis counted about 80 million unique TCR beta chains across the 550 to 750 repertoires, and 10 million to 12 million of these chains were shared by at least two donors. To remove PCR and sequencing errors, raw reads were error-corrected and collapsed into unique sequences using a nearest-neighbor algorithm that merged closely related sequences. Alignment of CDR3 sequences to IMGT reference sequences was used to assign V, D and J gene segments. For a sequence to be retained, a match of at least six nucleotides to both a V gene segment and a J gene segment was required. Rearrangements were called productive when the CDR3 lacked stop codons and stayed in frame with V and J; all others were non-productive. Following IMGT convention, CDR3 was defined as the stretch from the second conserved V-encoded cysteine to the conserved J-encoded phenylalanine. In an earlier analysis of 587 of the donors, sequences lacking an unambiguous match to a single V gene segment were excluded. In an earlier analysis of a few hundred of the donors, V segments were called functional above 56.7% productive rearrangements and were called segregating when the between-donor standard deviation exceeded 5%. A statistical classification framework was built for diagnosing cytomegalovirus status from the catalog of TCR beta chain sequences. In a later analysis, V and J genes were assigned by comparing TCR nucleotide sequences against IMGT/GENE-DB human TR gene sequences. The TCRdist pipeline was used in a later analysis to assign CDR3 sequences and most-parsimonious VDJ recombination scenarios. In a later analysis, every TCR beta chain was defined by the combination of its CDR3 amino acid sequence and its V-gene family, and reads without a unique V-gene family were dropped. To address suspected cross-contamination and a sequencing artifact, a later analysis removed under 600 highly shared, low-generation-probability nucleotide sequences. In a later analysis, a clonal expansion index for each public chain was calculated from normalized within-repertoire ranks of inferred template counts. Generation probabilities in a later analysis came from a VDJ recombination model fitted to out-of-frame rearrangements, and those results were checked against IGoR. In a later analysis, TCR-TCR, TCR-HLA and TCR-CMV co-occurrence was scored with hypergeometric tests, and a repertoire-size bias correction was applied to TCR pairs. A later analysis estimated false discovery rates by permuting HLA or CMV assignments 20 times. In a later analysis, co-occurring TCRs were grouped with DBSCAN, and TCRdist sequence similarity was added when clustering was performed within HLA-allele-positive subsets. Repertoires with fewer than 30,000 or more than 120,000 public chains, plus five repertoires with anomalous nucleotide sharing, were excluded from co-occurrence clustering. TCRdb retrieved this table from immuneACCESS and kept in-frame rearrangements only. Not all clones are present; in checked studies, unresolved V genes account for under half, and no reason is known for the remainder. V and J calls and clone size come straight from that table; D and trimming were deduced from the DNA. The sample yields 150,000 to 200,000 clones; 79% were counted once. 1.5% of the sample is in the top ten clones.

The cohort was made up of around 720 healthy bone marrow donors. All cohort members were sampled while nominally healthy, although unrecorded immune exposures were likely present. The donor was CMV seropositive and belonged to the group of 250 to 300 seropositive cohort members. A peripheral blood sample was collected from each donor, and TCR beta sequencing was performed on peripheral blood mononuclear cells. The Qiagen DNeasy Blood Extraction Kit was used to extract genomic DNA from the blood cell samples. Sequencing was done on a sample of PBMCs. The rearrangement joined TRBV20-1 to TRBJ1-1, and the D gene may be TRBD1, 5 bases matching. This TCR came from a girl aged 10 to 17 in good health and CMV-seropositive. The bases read TGCAGTGCAGCCAGGGCGGCTGAAGCTTTCTTT. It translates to CSAARAAEAFF.